This TCR beta chain was obtained from a study of shared T cell receptors in the human thymus (dated by TCRdb to about 2021). At the level of the whole study: The study examined how the human thymus generates shared, self-reactive T-cell receptor alpha chains.

The junction carries 19 bases between V and J, which are trimmed by 4 bases and 6 bases respectively. The CDR3 runs 15 residues from the cysteine to the phenylalanine. Only the CDR3 part of the read is kept: 45 bases, read in frame from the first base. The germline V gene gives CDR1 as SGHTS and CDR2 as YDEGEE. This clone showed up just a few times. Its antigen target is currently unknown. Nothing much larger sits one base from this clone, and base qualities are not available. Library construction relied on the immunoSEQ multiplex PCR assay. TCRdb obtained this table from immuneACCESS and retained in-frame rearrangements with V and J assigned. These tables miss some clones; where compared with another copy, unresolved V genes account for less than half of the shortfall, and the remainder is unexplained. In this sample the table shows under 850,000 clones, around 89% of which occur a single time. The ten top clones hold about 0.01% of the sample.

These records were also assigned to another study, of human thymus T cells. As the second paper documents: In Finland, the donors were immunologically healthy infants who were having open corrective cardiac surgery for congenital heart defects. Thymus tissue was obtained as surgical resects removed during corrective cardiac surgery. Usage of V and J gene segments appeared to be biased in both the thymic and the peripheral blood repertoires. Highly overlapping thymic TCR repertoires among unrelated individuals were reported in the related research. The study characterized TCR alpha and beta repertoires from fewer than 10 infant thymus samples and a few related peripheral blood samples. The cohort included more than 5 male and a couple of female infants, with donor ages spanning 7 to 244 days. Thymocytes were mechanically released from the tissue and were stored as pellets of 10-30 million cells at -70 degrees C. Genomic DNA was extracted from frozen cell pellets with a QIAsymphony instrument. Using the immunoSEQ multiplex PCR assay, the TCRB and TCRAD loci were amplified from a standardized quantity of quality-controlled genomic DNA. The amplicons covered the V(D)J region and were long enough to include the CDR3 and to identify the V and J genes. The amplicons were sequenced on an Illumina platform via the commercial immunoSEQ service. Primer bias and sequencing errors were corrected using previously described methods, and TCRAD and TCRB definitions followed the IMGT database. immunoSEQ Analyzer 3.0 and VDJTools were used for repertoire analysis, which covered basic statistics, V/J segment usage, diversity estimates, rarefaction and pairwise overlap. Diversity was estimated with Chao1, ChaoE, Efron-Thisted, Shannon and inverse Simpson indices, and also on datasets down-sampled to the smallest sample. For repertoire overlap, CDR3 nucleotide sequence, V gene and J gene had to match strictly, and clustering was done by Jaccard-based multidimensional scaling. Thymus samples yielded on average about 810,000 unique TCRB clonotypes, compared with around 79,000 from blood samples.

The receptor was derived from a boy under two years old with a congenital heart defect. Donor details come from another sample of the same person, matched by shared clones. The sequenced material came from thymocytes. The sequence links TRBV5-8 to TRBJ1-2, with the D gene too uncertain to name. The CDR3 has the sequence CASSQRNASRDGYTF. The bases read TGTGCCAGCAGCCAGAGGAACGCATCCCGGGATGGCTACACCTTC.